Below, 2 T cell receptor beta chains from the same sample are listed, as sequenced in a study of Graves' ophthalmopathy and Graves' hyperthyroidism. The authors amplified TCR beta CDR3 regions, and they did so from RNA transcripts for repertoire sequencing. HTBI-primed RT-PCR formed the first round, and a multiplex PCR formed the second. Each CDR3 protein is one row after TCRdb ran MiXCR on the multiplex PCR reads. This table holds 300,000 to 500,000 distinct CDR3 sequences, 15% found once. The specimen was peripheral blood. These receptors came from a woman aged 18-30 years with stable Graves' hyperthyroidism.

This clonotype was seen ten or more times. This chain links TRBV5-1 with TRBJ1-2; weak D call: TRBD1 (6 bases). The germline gives CDR1 SGHRS, CDR2 YFSETQ. CDR3 length: 16 residues. V lost 4 bases to trimming and J lost 0 bases, with 16 bases between them. The CDR3 loop reads CASSVGGADPNYGYTF. The CDR3 DNA follows: TGCGCCAGCAGCGTAGGGGGGGCCGACCCTAACTATGGCTACACCTTC. The full variable domain, completed using reference TRBV5-1 and TRBJ1-2, is KAGVTQTPRYLIKTRGQQVTLSCSPISGHRSVSWYQQTPGQGLQFLFEYFSETQRNKGNFPGRFSGRQFSNSRSEMNVSTLELGDSALYLCASSVGGADPNYGYTFGSGTRLTVV.

This clonotype was observed at least ten times. CDR3 amino acids: CASSLVQEQETQYF. In DNA form, the CDR3 reads TGTGCCAGCAGCTTGGTGCAGGAGCAAGAGACCCAGTACTTC. The chain is built from TRBV5-6 and TRBJ2-5; D is unresolved. Trimming stripped 0 bases from V and 2 bases from J, with 8 bases between. Germline CDR1 and CDR2: SGHDT and YYEEEE. The CDR3 runs to 14 residues.